This T cell receptor (beta chain) stems from a study of cytomegalovirus exposure and HLA in healthy donors (dated by TCRdb to about 2017). As for the study more broadly: An earlier analysis of approximately 640 of the donors reported roughly 300 Gb of sequence data and around 110 million unique TCR beta sequences from about 179 million T cells. About 280 gigabases of sequencing data and tens of millions of unique TCR sequences were included in an early release covering 500 to 750 HLA-typed donors. Of the roughly 420 genotyped donors, 80% to 90% were placed in the genetic ancestry cluster associated with self-reported Caucasian donors. The study aimed to test whether cataloging public T cell receptors could reveal signatures of past pathogen exposure. The T cell repertoires of roughly 660 subjects were profiled by immunosequencing and related to cytomegalovirus serostatus. Besides the first cohort of around 670 subjects, a separate validation cohort made up of about 120 different subjects was used. High-throughput TCR immunosequencing, statistical association of individual TCRs with disease status, and machine learning were combined to predict cytomegalovirus infection status. To study patterns of TCR occurrence, a later analysis re-analyzed previously published TCR beta repertoires from hundreds of donors and added high-resolution HLA genotyping. The later analysis used no new phenotypic data to find candidate immune exposures, relying instead on TCR beta sequences and their occurrence across donors. In an earlier analysis of more than 550 of the donors, high-throughput TCR beta sequencing was used to judge whether each TCR beta V gene segment behaved as functional or pseudogenic. Donor age, sex, ethnicity and CMV serostatus were compiled together with the repertoire data. In a later genetic analysis, genome-wide SNP genotypes for about three fifths of the roughly 670 donors were used, and that subset was treated as a discovery cohort. Every repertoire in the discovery cohort had been generated on one and the same sequencing platform. Class I and class II HLA loci were covered by the typing at four-digit resolution. Typing coverage varied by locus: about 629-630 donors for A, B, C, DRB1 and DQB1; about 520 for DQA1; approximately 570 for DPA1; about 450 for DPB1. Because of strong linkage in the cohort, roughly five DR-DQ haplotypes were treated as single units for association and clustering. Among about 400 genotyped donors of the cohort, an average of approximately 240,000 unique TCR beta nucleotide sequences was sequenced per donor, of which approximately 19% were non-productive. Overall results and qualifications from the work: Correlated functional status among segregating V segments might be attributable to linkage disequilibrium, but an unknown experimental factor could not be ruled out. At a false discovery rate of 0.05, a later analysis linked under 20,000 TCR beta sequences to specific HLA alleles. Compared with equally common non-associated chains, HLA-associated TCR beta chains in a later analysis were more clonally expanded and had lower generation probabilities. The authors suggested that the approach could potentially be extended to other disease states and immunological phenotypes. Three of the identified cytomegalovirus-associated TCR beta chains were confirmed in vitro to be specific for cytomegalovirus antigens. A later genetic analysis reported fewer N-insertions in productive TCRs among donors in an Asian-associated ancestry cluster than the roughly 620-donor mean. A total of fewer than 200 TCR beta chains were listed by the study as associated with cytomegalovirus. Most TCR sequences were observed very rarely across donors, whereas some public TCRs were present in many individuals. Roughly uniform sequencing depth across donors was assumed in presence/absence analyses, although this assumption may not hold. In a later analysis, the rate of TCR association differed among HLA loci, with DRB1 alleles having the most associated TCRs and HLA-C alleles having the fewest. A cluster of highly shared sequence variants was judged likely to be a technical artifact of the sequencing pipeline. The cohort was sequenced for TCR beta chains only, and without alpha or paired-chain data the features that could be detected were limited. A further reported finding was that TCR beta sequences accurately predicted the HLA-A and HLA-B alleles for most subjects in the first cohort. In both the original and validation cohorts, the classifier was reported to diagnose cytomegalovirus status with high specificity and sensitivity. Because HLA typing was missing for some donors at each locus, association tests included only the typed subset. According to a later analysis, parvovirus B19, influenza, CMV and Epstein-Barr virus appeared linked to several top co-occurrence clusters. Immune exposure information for the cohort was limited to CMV serostatus. In a later analysis, most CMV-associated TCR beta chains were found to appear HLA-restricted, with HLA associations seemingly driven largely by CMV exposure. An association between a missense DCLRE1C variant and V-gene and J-gene trimming of TCR beta chains was found in a later genetic analysis and replicated in an independent cohort. The earlier analysis of 587 of the donors excluded approximately 15 rarely observed V segments, including chromosome 9 orphons, because counts were too low. An earlier analysis of 450 to 750 of the donors showed that most TCR beta V segments appeared in productive rearrangements either about 87% or about 30% of the time, which broadly matched IMGT annotations. The 87-base-pair reads could not distinguish some IMGT-functional V segments, including TRBV6-2 and TRBV6-3, so those segments were excluded. When HLA alleles, especially DR and DQ, strongly co-occurred, attributing TCR associations to individual alleles was difficult.

To note about this clone: Which antigen it targets is not known. One base away there is no much larger clone; base qualities are not given.

Libraries were prepared through the immunoSEQ multiplex PCR assay. The multiplex PCR relied on a mix of 60 forward primers for TCR Vbeta segments and 13 reverse primers for TCR Jbeta segments. The CDR3 region of rearranged TCR beta genes was amplified from genomic DNA by a multiplex PCR assay. On the Illumina HiSeq System, the amplified TCR beta libraries were sequenced as 87-base-pair reads. The source study handled its data this way. Across the 670 or so repertoires, a later analysis counted tens of millions of unique TCR beta chains, roughly 11 million of which were shared by at least two donors. Raw reads were error-corrected and collapsed into unique sequences with a nearest-neighbor algorithm that merged closely related sequences to remove PCR and sequencing errors. V, D and J gene segments were assigned by aligning CDR3 sequences to IMGT reference sequences. For a sequence to be retained, a match of at least six nucleotides was required to both a V gene segment and a J gene segment. Rearrangements were called productive when the CDR3 lacked stop codons and stayed in frame with V and J; all others were non-productive. CDR3 was defined according to IMGT convention as the region running from the second conserved V-encoded cysteine to the conserved J-encoded phenylalanine. The earlier analysis of more than 450 of the donors excluded sequences that lacked an unambiguous match to a single V gene segment. An earlier analysis of approximately 590 of the donors called V segments functional above 56.7% productive rearrangements and segregating when the between-donor standard deviation exceeded 5%. To diagnose cytomegalovirus status from the catalog of TCR beta chain sequences, a statistical classification framework was built. A later analysis assigned V and J genes by comparing TCR nucleotide sequences with IMGT/GENE-DB human TR gene sequences. The TCRdist pipeline was used in a later analysis to assign CDR3 sequences and most-parsimonious VDJ recombination scenarios. In a later analysis, each TCR beta chain was defined by its CDR3 amino acid sequence together with its V-gene family, and reads lacking a unique V-gene family were excluded. In a later analysis, approximately 640 highly shared, low-generation-probability nucleotide sequences were removed to address suspected cross-contamination and a sequencing artifact. In a later analysis, a clonal expansion index was calculated for each public chain from normalized within-repertoire ranks of inferred template counts. In a later analysis, generation probabilities were computed using a VDJ recombination model fitted to out-of-frame rearrangements, and the results were checked against IGoR. In a later analysis, hypergeometric tests were used to score TCR-TCR, TCR-HLA and TCR-CMV co-occurrence, with a repertoire-size bias correction applied to TCR pairs. In a later analysis, false discovery rates were estimated by permuting HLA or CMV assignments 20 times. In a later analysis, co-occurring TCRs were grouped using DBSCAN, with TCRdist sequence similarity added in when clustering inside HLA-allele-positive subsets. Repertoires with fewer than 30,000 or more than 120,000 public chains, plus five repertoires with anomalous nucleotide sharing, were excluded from co-occurrence clustering. What TCRdb holds here is the immuneACCESS table cut down to in-frame rearrangements. Part of the clones is not present; checked against another copy, under half of the missing clones reflect an unresolved V gene, and the others are unexplained. V and J calls and clone size follow that table, whereas D and trimming were derived from the DNA. Recorded for this sample are around 100,000 clones; around 75% of them occurred a single time. Clones ranked in the top ten supply more than 0.7% of the sample.

The cohort was made up of about 670 healthy bone marrow donors. All cohort members were sampled while nominally healthy, although unrecorded immune exposures were likely present. The donor tested CMV seronegative, placing the donor among the 352 seronegative members of the cohort. Every donor gave a peripheral blood sample, and the peripheral blood mononuclear cells from that sample were used for TCR beta sequencing. Genomic DNA was extracted from the blood cell samples with the Qiagen DNeasy Blood Extraction Kit. Trimming at the junction amounts to 7 bases on V and 3 bases on J, and the germline ends lie 16 bases apart. From a lookup of the germline V gene, CDR1 and CDR2 are MDHEN and SYDVKM. The CDR3 spans 14 residues, from the cysteine through the phenylalanine. Only the CDR3 portion is preserved as DNA: 42 bases, with reading frame beginning at the first base.

The TCR comes from a woman aged 30 to 39 in good health and CMV-seronegative. Sequenced sample: PBMCs. The sequence is built from TRBV28 and TRBJ2-7; the D segment could be TRBD2, given 5 matching bases. The CDR3 here reads CASNRPDGGYEQYF. At the DNA level, the sequence is TGTGCCAGCAATAGACCGGACGGAGGCTACGAGCAGTACTTC.